This entry is about one TCR beta chain. The antigen remains unidentified. This sample is drawn from a study of shared clonotypes between healthy human individuals. Whole-study results and caveats: Estimated richness values were generally larger in naive subsets than in memory subsets. Some naive CD4 clonotypes, 4.5% to 5.5%, turned up in common across several donors.

This CDR3 region has 15 residues. Germline CDR1 MDHEN, CDR2 SYDVKM. Trimming took 0 bases from V and 8 from J, leaving 16 bases between them. Sorted subsets were amplified in replicate PCRs using about 210 ng DNA, around 30,000 T cell genomes. The method was immunoSEQ multiplex PCR; TCRdb's version includes in-frame clones alone and lacks a portion of them. The sample includes approximately 2.5 million clones, over 85% seen only once; the top ten take around 0.15%. The source is a man younger than 35 in good health. Source material: naive CD4+ T cells sorted from blood. Subset described: CD45RA+ positively selected. This chain links TRBV28 with TRBJ1-2; maybe TRBD1 (6 bases). In nucleotides, the CDR3 is TGTGCCAGCAGTTTATGGGGGGGCGAAATGGGCGGCTACACCTTC. It specifies CASSLWGGEMGGYTF.